These T cell receptor beta chains were read from a single sample in a study of T-cell memory formation after mild COVID-19. Each CDR3 protein gets one entry after TCRdb re-called the 5' RACE reads with MiXCR. The sample yields around 500,000 distinct CDR3 sequences, about 20% seen once. The sample was PBMCs or a T cell subset sorted from them (not recorded which). These receptors were taken from an adult woman who had mild COVID-19 (a few samples of this study predate the infection). Cell type and time point are not known. Both conserved end residues are part of each CDR3. D genes are given only for firm matches. Size tells how often a clone was seen (once, few, many) or the class of an expanded clone, and some rows leave it out.

cdr3_nt cdr3_aa d_call j_call v_call clone_size
TGTGCCAGCAGCTCCGGACAAAGTCACATTCAGTACTTC CASSSGQSHIQYF . TRBJ2-4 TRBV13 .
TGCAGCGTCGGCCGGGACAATGGCTACACCTTC CSVGRDNGYTF . TRBJ1-2 TRBV29-1 .
TGTGCCATCAGTGAGTCGCCAGCCAGCGGCACAGATACGCAGTATTTT CAISESPASGTDTQYF . TRBJ2-3 TRBV10-3 .
TGTGCCAGCAGCTTGGCAGGTAGCGGGAGAGGGGAGACCCAGTACTTC CASSLAGSGRGETQYF TRBD2 TRBJ2-5 TRBV5-4 few
TGTGCCAGCAGCATATTGACAGGAGATGAAAAACTGTTTTTT CASSILTGDEKLFF . TRBJ1-4 TRBV5-5 .
TGTGCCAGCAGCCCCCTCCCGGGACAAATCTATGGCTACACCTTC CASSPLPGQIYGYTF . TRBJ1-2 TRBV5-6 .
TGCGCCAGCAGCTATCGACCCGAGAACACTGAAGCTTTCTTT CASSYRPENTEAFF . TRBJ1-1 TRBV5-1 few
TGTGCCAGTAGTATGAGACCCCTCTACGAGCAGTACTTC CASSMRPLYEQYF . TRBJ2-7 TRBV19 .
TGCAGTGCTATAGGCCAGGCGAACTATGGCTACACTTTC CSAIGQANYGYTF . TRBJ1-2 TRBV20-1 .
TGTGCCAGCAGCCAAGCGGGACTAGCGGGGGGACGAGCCAAAAACATTCAGTACTTC CASSQAGLAGGRAKNIQYF TRBD2 TRBJ2-4 TRBV14 once
TGCGCCAGCAGCTTGGCCACAGTGAACACTGAAGCTTTCTTT CASSLATVNTEAFF . TRBJ1-1 TRBV5-1 few
TGTGCCAGCTCACCGGTACGAGAGAGGGGAGAAAAACTGTTTTTT CASSPVRERGEKLFF . TRBJ1-4 TRBV18 .
TGCGCCAGCAGCTTGGCCATCGGGATCGGGGAGCTGTTTTTT CASSLAIGIGELFF . TRBJ2-2 TRBV5-1 .
TGTGCCAGCAGCTTAGAATCTCTGGGACTAGCGGGCCTGACCCTAAACAATGAGCAGTTCTTC CASSLESLGLAGLTLNNEQFF TRBD2 TRBJ2-1 TRBV7-6 few
TGTGCCAGCAGCTCTAAGGACAGGCCCTACAATGAGCAGTTCTTC CASSSKDRPYNEQFF TRBD1 TRBJ2-1 TRBV7-9 .
TGCGCCAGCAGCCCGGAGGGACTCGACACTGAAGCTTTCTTT CASSPEGLDTEAFF . TRBJ1-1 TRBV4-1 .
TGTGCCAGCAGTTTGAGGGGACAGAACTACGAGCAGTACTTC CASSLRGQNYEQYF TRBD1 TRBJ2-7 TRBV12-3/TRBV12-4 many
TGTGCCAGCCGTCGCAACGAGCAGTACTTC CASRRNEQYF . TRBJ2-7 TRBV6-6 .
TGTGCCAGCAGTTGGACGGGGGGGGAGTTCTTC CASSWTGGEFF TRBD2 TRBJ2-1 TRBV6-5 few
TGTGCCAGCAGCTTAGGGGGACTCACAGGGTACTCCCGAGAGACCCAGTACTTC CASSLGGLTGYSRETQYF . TRBJ2-5 TRBV7-2 .
TGCGCCAGCAGCGTGGAGGGCGCAGCTCCTCTGGGCTACACCTTC CASSVEGAAPLGYTF . TRBJ1-2 TRBV5-1 .
TGTGCCAGCGGCTCGGGGAGCGGGCCATGGGAGACCCAGTACTTC CASGSGSGPWETQYF . TRBJ2-5 TRBV7-6 .
TGCGCCAGCAGCGTCCGGGACTCAGCCTACGAGCAGTACTTC CASSVRDSAYEQYF . TRBJ2-7 TRBV5-1 .
TGTGCCAGCAGAGTCGCGGGAGGCCAAGAGACCCAGTACTTC CASRVAGGQETQYF TRBD2 TRBJ2-5 TRBV3-1 few
TGCGCCAGCAGCCAAAGTAGCTCCTACACCTTC CASSQSSSYTF . TRBJ1-2 TRBV4-1 few